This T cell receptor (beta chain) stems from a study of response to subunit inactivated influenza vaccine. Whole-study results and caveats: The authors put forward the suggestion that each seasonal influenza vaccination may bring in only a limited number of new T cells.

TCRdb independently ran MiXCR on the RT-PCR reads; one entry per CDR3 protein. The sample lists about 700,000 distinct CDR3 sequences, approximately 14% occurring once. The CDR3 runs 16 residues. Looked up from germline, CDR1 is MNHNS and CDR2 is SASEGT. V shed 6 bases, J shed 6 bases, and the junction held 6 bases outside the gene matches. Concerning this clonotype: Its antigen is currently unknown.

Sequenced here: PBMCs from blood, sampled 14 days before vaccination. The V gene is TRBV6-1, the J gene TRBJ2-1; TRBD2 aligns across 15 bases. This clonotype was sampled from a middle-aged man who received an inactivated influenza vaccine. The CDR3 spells CASSRGLAGGVNEQFF. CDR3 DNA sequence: TGTGCCAGCAGCCGGGGACTAGCGGGAGGCGTCAATGAGCAGTTCTTC.